The 21 T cell receptor beta chains listed next were all sequenced from one sample in a study of Ad26.COV2.S vaccination and SARS-CoV-2 variants. The data were produced by immunoSEQ multiplex PCR, yet TCRdb's version contains in-frame clones alone and is incomplete. In the table there are 350,000 to 450,000 clones, about 90% of which are singletons. The sample was peripheral blood, taken after recovery from COVID-19. Every receptor here comes from a human donor who had recovered from COVID-19.

The rearrangement links TRBV20-1 to TRBJ2-5; D remains unclear. The V end was cut by 2 bases, the J end by 4 bases, with 5 bases between. This CDR3 region has 11 residues. Per germline, CDR1 DFQATT and CDR2 SNEGSKA (reference sequence). CDR3: CSARFGETQYF. The CDR3, as DNA: TGCAGTGCTAGATTCGGAGAGACCCAGTACTTC.

This sequence joins TRBV5-4 and TRBJ1-5, with unresolved D. The germline gives CDR1 SGHNT, CDR2 YYREEE (reference sequence). Trimming left V 0 bases short and J 7 bases short, with 5 bases between. The CDR3 is 12 amino acids. Written as DNA, the CDR3 is TGTGCCAGCAGCTTGGACAGCCAGCCCCAGCATTTT. It encodes CASSLDSQPQHF.

The J gene is TRBJ1-2, the V gene TRBV29-1; D unclear. CDR1 and CDR2 (germline): SQVTM, ANQGSEA. Trimming pared 3 bases from V and 0 bases from J, leaving 14 bases between. CDR3 length equals 15 residues. The CDR3 here is CSVEARTPANYGYTF. For the CDR3, the DNA is TGCAGCGTTGAGGCCAGGACCCCAGCTAACTATGGCTACACCTTC. Full variable domain (rest looked up from reference TRBV29-1 and TRBJ1-2): SAVISQKPSRDICQRGTSLTIQCQVDSQVTMMFWYRQQPGQSLTLIATANQGSEATYESGFVIDKFPISRPNLTFSTLTVSNMSPEDSSIYLCSVEARTPANYGYTFGSGTRLTVV.

The chain carries TRBV3-1 (or the pseudogene TRBV3-2) and TRBJ1-2, with unresolved D. Trimming cost V 1 base and J 3 bases, with 6 bases left between them. Per the germline V gene, CDR1 is LGHDT and CDR2 is YNNKEL (reference sequence). The CDR3 has 13 amino acids. CDR3 bases: TGTGCCAGCAGCCAAGGGACTTACTATGGCTACACCTTC. Amino acids: CASSQGTYYGYTF.

The rearrangement joins TRBV15 to TRBJ1-2; TRBD1 might be the D (5 bases). CDR1 is LNHNV and CDR2 is YYDKDF in the germline V gene (reference sequence). Trimming pared 0 bases from V and 5 bases from J, leaving 13 bases between. This CDR3 has 15 residues. The CDR3 reads CATSRDLGGTYGYTF. For the CDR3, the DNA is TGTGCCACCAGCAGAGATTTGGGAGGGACGTATGGCTACACCTTC.

Only a few counts were recorded for this clone. The gene calls are TRBV6-2 or TRBV6-3 and TRBJ2-7, with D perhaps matching TRBD1 (5 bases). V was cut by 4 bases and J by 0 bases, with 19 bases left in between. CDR1 MNHEY and CDR2 SVGEGT come from the germline V gene. The CDR3 runs to 17 residues. CDR3: CASSSILGAESSYEQYF. The CDR3 region has the DNA TGTGCCAGCAGTTCCATTTTAGGGGCGGAGAGCTCCTACGAGCAGTACTTC.

The rearrangement uses TRBV6-2 or TRBV6-3 and TRBJ1-2; D remains unclear. The germline CDR1 and CDR2 sequences are MNHEY and SVGEGT. The CDR3 is made up of 15 amino acids. The ends were cut back, 5 bases at V and 1 base at J, with 14 bases in the middle. CDR3 in amino acids: CASSPVPAGNYGYTF. DNA for the CDR3: TGTGCCAGCAGTCCAGTCCCTGCGGGTAACTATGGCTACACCTTC.

This sequence joins TRBV5-6 and TRBJ2-5, with TRBD1 as a possible D gene (5 bases). The length of the CDR3 is 13 residues. Germline values: CDR1 SGHDT, CDR2 YYEEEE. Trimming took off 3 bases at V and 4 bases at J, with 10 bases between the two ends. In nucleotides, the CDR3 is TGTGCCAGCAGCTCTCAGGGTAGAGAGACCCAGTACTTC. Amino acid sequence: CASSSQGRETQYF.

The rearrangement uses TRBV7-9 and TRBJ2-6; TRBD1 matches at 12 bases. V shed 0 bases, J shed 4 bases, and the junction held 4 bases outside the gene matches. Germline CDR1 reads SEHNR; CDR2 reads FQNEAQ (reference sequence). This CDR3 has 18 amino acids. In DNA form, the CDR3 reads TGTGCCAGCAGCTTAGCGGGACAGGGGGCGCGAGGGGCCAACGTCCTGACTTTC. Its protein is CASSLAGQGARGANVLTF.

A remark on this clone: The junction shows a germline mismatch at one end, possibly a read error. The chain has TRBV12-3 or TRBV12-4 and TRBJ1-5, with D possibly TRBD1 on 5 matching bases. CDR3 size: 13 residues. The CDR3 reads CVSSPPGSQPQHF. The DNA for the CDR3 is TGTGTCAGCAGCCCCCCAGGGTCTCAGCCCCAGCATTTT.

This chain links TRBV18 with TRBJ1-3, with TRBD1 as a possible D gene (5 bases). CDR1 is KGHSH and CDR2 is LQKENI in the germline V gene. Trimming removed 3 bases from V and 4 bases from J, with 13 bases in between. The CDR3 covers 15 residues. The CDR3 DNA reads TGTGCCAGCTCACCCGCGGAGGGGTACGGAAACACCATATATTTT. Its translation is CASSPAEGYGNTIYF.

V is TRBV5-4 and J is TRBJ2-5; TRBD2 matches 11 bases. CDR3 size: 16 residues. J was trimmed by 5 bases and V by 0 bases; bases with no gene match: 6. CDR1 and CDR2 from the germline V gene are SGHNT and YYREEE (reference sequence). In DNA, the CDR3 is TGTGCCAGCAGCTTGGGGCGTAGCGGGGGGGCGGAGACCCAGTACTTC. Translating it yields CASSLGRSGGAETQYF.

This clone was found a few times. The CDR3 DNA reads TGTGCCAGTAGTATTGGGACAGGGGCATCTAATGAAAAACTGTTTTTT. Its translation: CASSIGTGASNEKLFF. The chain links TRBV19 to TRBJ1-4, with 10 bases fitting TRBD1. The V gene end was trimmed by 3 bases and the J gene end by 3 bases; junction bases not matched to a gene: 4. The CDR3 totals 16 residues. Germline V gene lookup returns CDR1 LNHDA and CDR2 SQIVND (reference sequence).

The rearrangement links TRBV5-1 to TRBJ2-1; D might be TRBD1 (6 bases). The CDR3 covers 16 residues. V was trimmed by 0 bases and J by 2 bases, leaving 12 bases between them. Germline CDR1 and CDR2: SGHRS and YFSETQ. Here the CDR3 reads CASSLAAQGPYNEQFF. The CDR3 nucleotides are TGCGCCAGCAGCTTGGCGGCGCAGGGGCCCTACAATGAGCAGTTCTTC.

The V gene is TRBV7-9, the J gene TRBJ2-1, with TRBD1 matching over 9 bases. The CDR3 covers 15 residues. Germline loops: CDR1 SEHNR, CDR2 FQNEAQ (reference sequence). V shed 6 bases and J 0 bases; nucleotides not matched to a gene: 3. CDR3 amino acids: CASRVGQGSYNEQFF. The CDR3 coding sequence is TGTGCCAGCAGGGTGGGACAGGGCTCCTACAATGAGCAGTTCTTC.

The chain has TRBV6-2 or TRBV6-3 and TRBJ1-1, with a weak D call TRBD1 (5 bases). Germline V gives CDR1 MNHEY, CDR2 SVGEGT. V gave up 3 bases and J gave up 4 bases, with 6 bases separating them. The CDR3 length is 12 residues. CDR3 sequence: CASSYGATEAFF. The DNA of the CDR3 is TGTGCCAGCAGTTATGGGGCCACTGAAGCTTTCTTT.

The J gene is TRBJ1-3, the V gene TRBV19, with a weak D call TRBD1 (5 bases). Germline V gene sequence: CDR1 LNHDA, CDR2 SQIVND (reference sequence). This CDR3 comprises 16 residues. V was clipped by 1 base and J by 0 bases, with 10 bases between them. CDR3 in amino acids: CASSIARGGSGNTIYF. The CDR3 DNA sequence: TGTGCCAGTAGTATAGCCCGCGGGGGCTCTGGAAACACCATATATTTT.

This clone was recorded a few times. The chain carries TRBV5-1 and TRBJ1-1, with D tentatively TRBD1 (5 bases). The CDR3 spans 13 residues. In germline, CDR1 is SGHRS, CDR2 YFSETQ. The germline V and J ends were trimmed by 5 bases and 4 bases, with 12 bases remaining between them. Here the CDR3 DNA reads TGCGCCAGCAGGGCAGGGCCGGGCACTGAAGCTTTCTTT. Protein product: CASRAGPGTEAFF.

The chain employs TRBV11-2 and TRBJ2-2; D remains ambiguous. Deletions cut 4 bases from V and 6 bases from J, with 12 bases between. Germline CDR1 is SGHAT and CDR2 is FQNNGV. This CDR3 has 14 amino acids. Written as DNA, the CDR3 is TGTGCCAGCAGCTCTCTAATATATCCCGGGGAGCTGTTTTTT. Translating gives CASSSLIYPGELFF.

This clone was counted once. The chain has TRBV7-9 and TRBJ1-3; no clear D gene. Germline V gene data show CDR1 as SEHNR and CDR2 as FQNEAQ (reference sequence). V was pared by 2 bases and J by 0 bases, with 5 bases between. This CDR3 spans 14 amino acids. The CDR3 region has the DNA TGTGCCAGCAGCTTAAAGGTCTCTGGAAACACCATATATTTT. Its translation: CASSLKVSGNTIYF.

This clone was seen once. This rearrangement joins TRBV19 to TRBJ1-2; tentative D call: TRBD1 (6 bases). The CDR3 consists of 14 residues. Trimming left V 1 base short and J 6 bases short, with 12 bases between. The germline V gene encodes CDR1 LNHDA and CDR2 SQIVND (reference sequence). CDR3 nucleotide sequence: TGTGCCAGTAGTATAGGCAGGGGAGAGGATGGCTACACCTTC. Encoded protein: CASSIGRGEDGYTF. The whole variable domain, filled in from reference TRBV19 and TRBJ1-2, reads DGGITQSPKYLFRKEGQNVTLSCEQNLNHDAMYWYRQDPGQGLRLIYYSQIVNDFQKGDIAEGYSVSREKKESFPLTVTSAQKNPTAFYLCASSIGRGEDGYTFGSGTRLTVV.